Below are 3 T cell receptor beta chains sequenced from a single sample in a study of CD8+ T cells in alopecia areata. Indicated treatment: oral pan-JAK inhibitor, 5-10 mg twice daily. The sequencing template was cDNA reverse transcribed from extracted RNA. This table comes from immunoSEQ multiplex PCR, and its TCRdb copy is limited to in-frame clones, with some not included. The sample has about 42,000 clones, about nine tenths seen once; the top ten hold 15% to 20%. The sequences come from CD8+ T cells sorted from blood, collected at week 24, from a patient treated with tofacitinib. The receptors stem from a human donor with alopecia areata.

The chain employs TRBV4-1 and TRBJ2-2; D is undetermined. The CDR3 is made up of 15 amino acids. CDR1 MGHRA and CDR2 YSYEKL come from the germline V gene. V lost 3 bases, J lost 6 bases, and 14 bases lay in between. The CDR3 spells CASSQVPSVSGELFF. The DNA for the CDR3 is TGCGCCAGCAGCCAGGTGCCTAGTGTTTCCGGGGAGCTGTTTTTT.

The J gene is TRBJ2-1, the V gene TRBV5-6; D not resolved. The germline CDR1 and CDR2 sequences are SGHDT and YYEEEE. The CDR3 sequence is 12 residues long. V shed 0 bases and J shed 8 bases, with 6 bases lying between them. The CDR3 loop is CASSLATHEQFF. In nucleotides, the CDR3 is TGTGCCAGCAGCTTGGCAACTCATGAGCAGTTCTTC.

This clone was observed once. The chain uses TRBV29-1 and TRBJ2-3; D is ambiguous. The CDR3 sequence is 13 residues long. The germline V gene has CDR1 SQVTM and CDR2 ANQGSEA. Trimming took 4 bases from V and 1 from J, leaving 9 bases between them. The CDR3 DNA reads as TGCAGCGTTGTAGTATACGGCACAGATACGCAGTATTTT. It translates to CSVVVYGTDTQYF.